Described below is a single TCR beta chain sequence and its context. This clonotype was observed many times. The specificity of this receptor is unknown. Qualities for individual bases were not recorded, and no much larger clone is one base off. The meaning of the sample's time point label: newly diagnosed GD, antithyroid drugs for less than 3 months. RNA was extracted from PBMCs in TRIzol for both TCR sequencing and RNA sequencing. The diagnosis of Graves' disease followed American Thyroid Association guidelines. Patients for the study were recruited at an endocrinology department in Xi'an, China. Each patient gave around 9 milliliters of peripheral blood, collected in an EDTA anticoagulant tube. Ficoll Paque Plus density gradient separation was used to isolate PBMCs, and no further T cell sorting was performed. An Agilent 2100 Bioanalyzer and agarose gel were used to assess RNA quality, and a NanoDrop 2000 was used to measure RNA concentration.

Unmatched junction bases come to 10, with V trimmed by 6 bases and J by 2 bases. The germline V gene yields MDHEN for CDR1 and SYDVKM for CDR2. The CDR3 has 15 amino acids, counting the end cysteine and phenylalanine. Only the CDR3 DNA stays, 45 bases, in frame from base 1. This record belongs to a study of regulatory T cells in long-lasting Graves disease (dated by TCRdb to 2020 to 2023). Broadly, across the study: Newly diagnosed Graves' disease patients had taken antithyroid drugs for less than 3 months. The study was registered as a clinical trial and conducted in China. TCR sequencing covered about 13 persistent and approximately 20 newly diagnosed Graves' disease patients, some 35 samples in total. Persistent Graves' disease patients were compared with newly diagnosed Graves' disease patients by peripheral blood TCR sequencing and RNA sequencing. Summary of the overall study and its limitations: The authors acknowledged the small sample size as a limitation that may reduce accuracy. Preferential use of TRBV28, TRBJ1-2 and TRBJ2-5 was observed in persistent disease, whereas TRBV20-1 and TRBJ2-1 were favored in newly diagnosed disease. Only peripheral blood was studied, because thyroid tissue, the primary lesion, was inaccessible. Compared with newly diagnosed patients, patients with persistent Graves' disease had lower TCR Shannon entropy and fewer highly expanded clones, which suggests clonal expansion. Persistent patients shared more public clonotypes among themselves (around 2,500) than newly diagnosed patients did (roughly 910). Sequencing and analysis were limited to the TCR beta chain.

The protocol used for the library was multiplex PCR. The sequencer was an Illumina HiSeq 4000. CDR3 regions were amplified by Arm-PCR with iRepertoire HTBI primers to construct TCR beta libraries. Before sequencing, the PCR products went through gel purification. As for the original processing: Gene usage analysis of CDR3 amino acid clonotypes used the 60 to 80 TRBV and more than 13 TRBJ segments found across samples. COPE and FqMerger were used to merge filtered high-quality paired reads into contigs. BLAST was used to align contigs to IMGT TRBV, TRBD and TRBJ reference genes, and CDR3 was defined according to IMGT. Clonotypes above 0.1% frequency were classified as highly expanded clones. Shannon entropy was used to measure repertoire diversity, and the Gini coefficient was used to measure V-J evenness. A clonotype was considered public if more than one individual shared it. Through fastp at Q25 and MiXCR, TCRdb rebuilt clones from the public reads, retaining in-frame beta chains. Rows with a matching CDR3 protein are joined into one entry that keeps the most common DNA and genes. TCRdb's processing, not the study's, gives the V and J calls here. Within this sample are a few hundred thousand distinct CDR3 sequences, with 16% of them counted one time only. The ten largest clones represent approximately 22% of the sample.

These sequences were also reported in another study, on T cells in Graves' hyperthyroidism and ophthalmopathy. The second investigation adds: Stable Graves' hyperthyroidism was defined as the absence of progression to ophthalmopathy over 18 months of follow-up. The hyperthyroidism patients were between 18 and 65 years old and newly diagnosed, with a disease duration of less than 2 months. The study excluded patients with uncontrolled infections, other autoimmune diseases, pregnancy or lactation. Diagnoses relied on clinical symptoms, serum thyroxine and TRAb, thyroid ultrasound and orbital computed tomography. For the first round of RT-PCR on the TCR CDR3, the HTBI primer set was used together with the Qiagen OneStep RT-PCR kit. Most expanded thyroid clonotypes (frequency above 0.001) were also detected in blood, a finding suggesting that blood repertoires may reflect thyroid immune responses. In cross-validation, a model built on a 13 V-J signature told ophthalmopathy apart from stable hyperthyroidism with over 85% sensitivity and about 81% specificity, and in testing the same model reached 80%/75%. In validation, the model predicted progression to ophthalmopathy with approximately 70% sensitivity and about 73% specificity, a median of about 6 months before onset. TCR V-J signatures able to tell the groups apart were searched for in a discovery cohort of some 97 patients, of whom about 40 had Graves' ophthalmopathy and roughly 59 had stable Graves' hyperthyroidism. Prospective prediction of ophthalmopathy was tested in an independent validation cohort consisting of roughly 20 hyperthyroidism patients and approximately 16 patients who later progressed to ophthalmopathy. The approximately 90 discovery patients were divided at random into training and test sets in a 7:3 ratio. Thyroid tissue and blood T-cell repertoires from about six Graves' hyperthyroidism patients were also compared in the study. Once sampling was done, hyperthyroidism patients were given methimazole at a starting dose of 30 mg daily, whereas ophthalmopathy patients were given high-dose intravenous methylprednisolone. Libraries were constructed in a second round of multiplex PCR, after which size selection and purification were performed. The libraries were sequenced on an Illumina HiSeq2000 using paired-end 100 bp reads. SOAPnuke was used to process the raw data, removing reads that contained adapters or uncalled bases, had a mean Phred below 15, or lacked an exact match to the constant primer or identifier. COPE v1.2.5 was used to merge the high-quality paired reads, and each unique nucleotide sequence was defined as a clonotype. MiTCR v1.1 was used to align the clonotypes against IMGT TRBV, TRBD and TRBJ reference segments. Analysis was restricted to V-J combinations with a frequency above 0.0001, which covered about 99% of repertoires. The TCS score was defined as F50 (clonal expansion) divided by E x V (chaos), with BLOSUM62-based TCRdist calculated between CDR3 peptides within each V-J. Welch's t-statistics and random forest reduced 500 to 650 V-J features to 10 to 15, which were used in a naive Bayes classifier (R e1071). No statistical method was used to fix the sample size in advance, and group allocation was not hidden from the investigators. According to the paper, TCR Vbeta CDR3 sequencing was carried out on approximately 140 peripheral blood samples, which came from approximately 43 ophthalmopathy, roughly 75 hyperthyroidism and approximately 17 progressor patients.

Here the chain combines TRBV28 and TRBJ2-7; TRBD2 lines up with 7 middle nucleotides. The TCR originated in a woman younger than 30 with Graves disease. Donor details come from another sample of the same person, matched by shared clones. Sequenced material: peripheral blood mononuclear cells (PBMCs), taken at new diagnosis, from a patient treated with antithyroid drugs. The nucleotide sequence is given as TGTGCCAGCAGATTTGAGCTAGCGGAAACCTACGAGCAGTACTTC. This sequence encodes CASRFELAETYEQYF.